These T cell receptor beta chains were read from a single sample in a study of PD-1 blockade in classical Hodgkin lymphoma. Assay used: immunoSEQ multiplex PCR; TCRdb lists only in-frame clones, some missing. Of 25,000 to 30,000 clones listed, 80% to 90% are singletons. Sequenced sample: CD4+ T cells from blood. These receptor sequences come from a human donor with classical Hodgkin lymphoma. CDR3s include the opening cysteine and the closing phenylalanine or tryptophan. A D gene is named only where the DNA matches it firmly. Clone size is not always given. Where it is, it says once, few, many or a class for expanded clones.

NA,NA,TRBJ1-2,TRBV6-5,TGTGCCAGCAGTACGACAGGCACCTATGGCTACACCTTC,CASSTTGTYGYTF
NA,TRBD1,TRBJ1-1,TRBV23-1,TGCGCCAGCAGTCATGAGGGACAGGGGGACACTGAAGCTTTCTTT,CASSHEGQGDTEAFF
NA,NA,TRBJ2-7,TRBV5-1,TGCGCCAGCAGCTTGGCAAGCGGCCCCTCCTACGAGCAGTACTTC,CASSLASGPSYEQYF
NA,TRBD2,TRBJ2-1,TRBV6-6,TGTGCCAGCAGTTACGCAGGGACTAGCGGGAGGAATGAGCAGTTCTTC,CASSYAGTSGRNEQFF
NA,TRBD1,TRBJ1-4,TRBV2,TGTGCCAGCAAGGGAGGACAGGGACGGAAACTGTTTTTT,CASKGGQGRKLFF
few,NA,TRBJ1-4,TRBV6-5,TGTGCCAGCAGTCGAGGAGGGCGTTTCGAAAAACTGTTTTTT,CASSRGGRFEKLFF
NA,NA,TRBJ1-1,TRBV28,TGTGCCAGCAGTTTGATAACAGTCTCTGAAGCTTTCTTT,CASSLITVSEAFF
NA,NA,TRBJ2-1,TRBV9,TGTGCCAGCAGCCCTACAGGGACCTCCTACAATGAGCAGTTCTTC,CASSPTGTSYNEQFF
NA,NA,TRBJ1-1,TRBV5-1,TGCGCCAGCAGCTTGGACACAGCGGGCGGAGAAGCTTTCTTT,CASSLDTAGGEAFF
once,NA,TRBJ2-7,TRBV11-2,TGTGCCAGCAGCCGGACGCAGAGGTTCGAGCAGTACTTC,CASSRTQRFEQYF
NA,TRBD1,TRBJ2-7,TRBV28,TGTGCCAGCAGTTCACAACCCGGGACAGCGAAGGGCGAGCAGTACTTC,CASSSQPGTAKGEQYF
NA,NA,TRBJ1-1,TRBV9,TGTGCCAGCAGCGTAGAAACGAGCTCTGAAGCTTTCTTT,CASSVETSSEAFF
NA,NA,TRBJ2-2,TRBV11-1,TGTGCCAGCAGCTTGGGGGCAGTCACCGGGGAGCTGTTTTTT,CASSLGAVTGELFF
NA,NA,TRBJ2-3,TRBV11-3,TGTGCCAGCAGTACCCCACCAATGGATAGCGAATGCACAGATACGCAGTATTTT,CASSTPPMDSECTDTQYF
NA,TRBD1,TRBJ2-2,TRBV18,TGTGCCAGCTCACTGACCCGGGACAGGGACACCGGGGAGCTGTTTTTT,CASSLTRDRDTGELFF
NA,NA,TRBJ2-1,TRBV5-1,TGCGCCAGCAGCTTGGGAGGGCTAGGGTACAATGAGCAGTTCTTC,CASSLGGLGYNEQFF
NA,NA,TRBJ2-2,TRBV7-9,TGTGCCAGCAGCTTAGGATCCCCCAGGGAGGTGAATGCCGGGGAGCTGTTTTTT,CASSLGSPREVNAGELFF
NA,TRBD1,TRBJ2-7,TRBV5-5,TGTGCCAGCAGCAGGGGACAGAATTCCTACGAGCAGTACTTC,CASSRGQNSYEQYF
few,NA,TRBJ1-2,TRBV6-5,TGTGCCAGCAGTCTACGCAAAGACAGCTATGGCTACACCTTC,CASSLRKDSYGYTF
NA,NA,TRBJ2-4,TRBV27,TGTGCCAGCAGTCCCTCTCGGAGGGAAAACATTCAGTACTTC,CASSPSRRENIQYF
NA,NA,TRBJ1-4,TRBV7-9,TGTGCCAGCAGCTTAACGGGACCTCTTAATGAAAAACTGTTTTTT,CASSLTGPLNEKLFF
NA,TRBD1,TRBJ2-7,TRBV18,TGTGCCAGCTCACTACAGTCTGGGACAGGGTCCGAGCAGTACTTC,CASSLQSGTGSEQYF
NA,NA,TRBJ1-1,TRBV2,TGTGCCAGCAGGGGCGACCTGGGGACTGAAGCTTTCTTT,CASRGDLGTEAFF
NA,NA,TRBJ2-2,TRBV29-1,TGCAGCGTTGAGAGGGGGACGGCGAACACCGGGGAGCTGTTTTTT,CSVERGTANTGELFF
NA,NA,TRBJ2-7,TRBV11-3,TGTGCCAGCAGCCCTCGTTCGGGGGTCTACGAGCAGTACTTC,CASSPRSGVYEQYF
NA,TRBD2,TRBJ2-3,TRBV28,TGTGCCAGCAACCTAGCGGTGACTAGCACAGATACGCAGTATTTT,CASNLAVTSTDTQYF
NA,NA,TRBJ1-1,TRBV7-2,TGTGCCAGCAGCTTTTCGAGGAACACTGAAGCTTTCTTT,CASSFSRNTEAFF
NA,NA,TRBJ2-7,TRBV7-2,TGTGCCAGCAGCCCAGAGGGGGGACGGGAAAGCTCCTACGAGCAGTACTTC,CASSPEGGRESSYEQYF
NA,TRBD1,TRBJ2-3,TRBV10-2,TGCGCCAGCAAAAGGACAGGGCGAGGTTTTACAGATACGCAGTATTTT,CASKRTGRGFTDTQYF
NA,NA,TRBJ2-2,TRBV7-2,TGTGCCAGCAGCTCAGAGATAACGGGAAGAGGGGAGCTGTTTTTT,CASSSEITGRGELFF
NA,NA,TRBJ2-3,TRBV7-9,TGTGCCAGCAGCTTAGGATTTAAAGACAGAAACACAGATACGCAGTATTTT,CASSLGFKDRNTDTQYF
NA,TRBD2,TRBJ2-7,TRBV4-3,TGCGCCAGCAGCCGAGATTTAGCGGGAGGCCCCTACGAGCAGTACTTC,CASSRDLAGGPYEQYF
few,NA,TRBJ2-1,TRBV5-1,TGCGCCAGCAGCCCCTACAGGGCAAATCTGGGGAATGAGCAGTTCTTC,CASSPYRANLGNEQFF
NA,NA,TRBJ2-5,TRBV28,TGTGCCAGCAGGCGAGAGACCCAGTACTTC,CASRRETQYF
NA,NA,TRBJ2-6,TRBV7-2,TGTGCCAGCAGCGCACACTACTCTGGGGCCAACGTCCTGACTTTC,CASSAHYSGANVLTF
NA,NA,TRBJ2-7,TRBV6-5,TGTGCCAGCAGTTACTCCCCGAGCGGGTTGAACTACGAGCAGTACTTC,CASSYSPSGLNYEQYF
NA,NA,TRBJ2-2,TRBV28,TGTGCCAGCAGCCTAGAACAGTACCCGAACACCGGGGAGCTGTTTTTT,CASSLEQYPNTGELFF
once,TRBD1,TRBJ2-7,TRBV6-1,TGTGCCAGCAGGATTCTCCGGGACAGGGTACCCGAGCAGTACTTC,CASRILRDRVPEQYF
NA,NA,TRBJ2-2,TRBV18,TGTGCCAGCTCACCATTATCTTCGGCGGCTAACACCGGGGAGCTGTTTTTT,CASSPLSSAANTGELFF
NA,NA,TRBJ2-4,TRBV5-1,TGCGCCAGCAGGGAAGGCAAAAACATTCAGTACTTC,CASREGKNIQYF
NA,TRBD2,TRBJ2-2,TRBV7-8,TGTGCCAGCAGCTCTGACAGGATGCCGGGACTAGCGGGAGGCCGTACCGGGGAGCTGTTTTTT,CASSSDRMPGLAGGRTGELFF
NA,TRBD1,TRBJ2-3,TRBV5-1,TGCGCCAGCAGCTTGGCCCAGGGGGCAGCTGATACGCAGTATTTT,CASSLAQGAADTQYF
few,NA,TRBJ2-7,TRBV7-9,TGTGCCAGCAGCTTTAGAGAGGGATCCTACGAGCAGTACTTC,CASSFREGSYEQYF
NA,TRBD1,TRBJ1-4,TRBV11-2,TGTGCCAGCAGCCTGACAGGGGCAACTAATGAAAAACTGTTTTTT,CASSLTGATNEKLFF
NA,TRBD2,TRBJ2-2,TRBV5-1,TGCGCCAGCAGCTTCCCACCAGGACTAGGGAACACCGGGGAGCTGTTTTTT,CASSFPPGLGNTGELFF
NA,NA,TRBJ1-2,TRBV28,TGTGCCAGCACCCCACCCGCGGGCAGGGGAGACTATGGCTACACCTTC,CASTPPAGRGDYGYTF
NA,NA,TRBJ1-3,TRBV7-2,TGTGCCAGCAGCTTCAGGTTCAGCTCTGGAAACACCATATATTTT,CASSFRFSSGNTIYF
once,TRBD1,TRBJ2-5,TRBV19,TGTGCCAGTAGTCGTCGCGACAGGGGCACCCAAGAGACCCAGTACTTC,CASSRRDRGTQETQYF
NA,TRBD2,TRBJ2-5,TRBV2,TGTGCCAGCAGTGAAGAGGGAGCGGGGGAGACCCAGTACTTC,CASSEEGAGETQYF
once,NA,TRBJ2-4,TRBV5-4,TGTGCCAGCAGCCGGGAAAACATTCAGTACTTC,CASSRENIQYF
NA,NA,TRBJ1-3,TRBV19,TGTGCCAGTAGTATCCCCGACAGGACTGGAAACACCATATATTTT,CASSIPDRTGNTIYF
NA,TRBD2,TRBJ2-1,TRBV28,TGTGCCAGCGTTTGGGGCGGGGGGGGATATGGTGAGCAGTTCTTC,CASVWGGGGYGEQFF